The 23 T cell receptor beta chains below were found in one sample sequenced in a study of blood T cell repertoires in COVID-19. Here immunoSEQ multiplex PCR was the method, and the copy in TCRdb shows in-frame clones only, minus some. The sample holds about 270,000 clones; over 80% are singletons and the top ten take around 4.1%. The sequenced sample consisted of peripheral blood. All receptors derive from a woman in her forties or fifties with active or convalescent COVID-19.

The chain uses TRBV10-3 and TRBJ1-1; 8 bases match TRBD1. The CDR3 has 16 residues. V trimming: 4 bases; J trimming: 0 bases; junction bases outside the gene matches: 7. Germline CDR1 and CDR2: ENHRY and SYGVKD. For the CDR3, the DNA is TGTGCCATCAGTGGACCGGGACAGGATTTGAACACTGAAGCTTTCTTT. Protein: CAISGPGQDLNTEAFF.

This clone has just a few counts. The chain links TRBV19 to TRBJ2-6; D is possibly TRBD1 (6 bases). V gave up 4 bases and J gave up 2 bases, with 15 bases separating them. Germline CDR1 and CDR2: LNHDA and SQIVND (reference sequence). This CDR3 has 17 residues. CDR3 loop: CASSTPWGQAGANVLTF. CDR3 nucleotide sequence: TGTGCCAGTAGTACTCCGTGGGGGCAGGCTGGGGCCAACGTCCTGACTTTC.

The rearrangement links TRBV9 to TRBJ2-1, with TRBD2 matching 8 bases. In germline, CDR1 is SGDLS, CDR2 YYNGEE. The CDR3 has 14 residues. V shed 2 bases, J shed 5 bases, and the junction held 3 bases outside the gene matches. DNA of the CDR3: TGTGCCAGCAGCGTGACTAGCGCAGACAATGAGCAGTTCTTC. It encodes CASSVTSADNEQFF.

The CDR3 reads CASSATSGRAGEQYF. The DNA for the CDR3 is TGTGCCAGCAGTGCGACTAGCGGGAGGGCTGGTGAGCAGTACTTC. The V and J genes are TRBV28 and TRBJ2-7, with 14 bases lining up with TRBD2. CDR3 length: 15 amino acids. CDR1 MDHEN and CDR2 SYDVKM come from the germline V gene. The V and J ends lost 5 bases and 7 bases, in that order; junction bases with no gene match: 7.

This clone was seen a few times. The identical CDR3 is also encoded by other nucleotide sequences in the sample. The chain links TRBV20-1 to TRBJ2-1, with D possibly TRBD2 on 6 matching bases. The germline V and J ends were trimmed by 3 bases and 0 bases, with 9 bases remaining between them. The CDR3 sequence is 14 residues long. CDR1 is DFQATT and CDR2 is SNEGSKA in the germline V gene (reference sequence). The CDR3: CSASGGSSYNEQFF. CDR3 DNA: TGCAGTGCTAGTGGAGGGAGCTCCTACAATGAGCAGTTCTTC.

CDR3 amino acids: CAISRSGGTQPQHF. The CDR3 nucleotides are TGTGCCATCTCAAGATCAGGCGGGACCCAGCCCCAGCATTTT. This chain links TRBV19 with TRBJ1-5, with D maybe TRBD1 (5 bases). The ends were cut back, 10 bases at V and 7 bases at J, with 20 bases in the middle. The V gene's germline CDR1 is LNHDA and CDR2 SQIVND (reference sequence). The CDR3 covers 14 residues.

The genes are TRBV5-1 and TRBJ2-2; 7 bases align to TRBD2. The CDR3 is 17 residues long. Germline values: CDR1 SGHRS, CDR2 YFSETQ. With 3 bases clipped from V and 6 bases from J, the junction kept 14 bases outside the gene matches. The DNA for the CDR3 is TGCGCCAGCAGCTCCATCGGAGGAGGGACTACCCCCGGGGAGCTGTTTTTT. Its protein is CASSSIGGGTTPGELFF.

The chain is built from TRBV10-1 and TRBJ2-3, with 8 bases aligning to TRBD2. The junction had 7 bases not matched to a gene; V was cut back by 5 bases and J by 6 bases. The CDR3 length is 14 residues. Looked up from germline, CDR1 is WNHNN and CDR2 is SYGVQD (reference sequence). CDR3 nucleotide sequence: TGCGCCAGCAGTTGGCGGGAGGTGCGGGATACGCAGTATTTT. Its translation: CASSWREVRDTQYF.

V gene TRBV5-4 combines with J gene TRBJ1-1; 7 bases line up with TRBD1. The CDR3 is 14 amino acids. J lost 1 base, V lost 0 bases, and 0 bases had no gene match. The germline V gene has CDR1 SGHNT and CDR2 YYREEE (reference sequence). The CDR3 spells CASSLDRGNTEAFF. CDR3 bases: TGTGCCAGCAGCTTGGACAGGGGGAACACTGAAGCTTTCTTT.

J is TRBJ2-3 and V is TRBV7-6, with 8 nucleotides matching TRBD2. The CDR3 has 17 residues. Per the germline V gene, CDR1 is SGHVS and CDR2 is FNYEAQ. Trimming removed 1 base from V and 5 bases from J; junction bases left unmatched: 11. The CDR3, as DNA: TGTGCCAGCAGCTTAGGTCCGGCGGGAGGAGGCGGAGATACGCAGTATTTT. Amino acid sequence: CASSLGPAGGGGDTQYF.

The chain links TRBV3-1 (or the pseudogene TRBV3-2) to TRBJ2-7, with 8 bases matching TRBD2. From germline, CDR1 is LGHDT and CDR2 YNNKEL (reference sequence). J gave up 6 bases and V 2 bases, and 9 bases lay outside the gene matches. The CDR3 is made up of 15 amino acids. The CDR3 protein is CASSQNGAGESEQYF. The CDR3 DNA reads TGTGCCAGCAGCCAAAATGGAGCGGGAGAAAGCGAGCAGTACTTC.

This clone was counted between two and nine times. The rearrangement links TRBV28 to TRBJ2-2; no clear D. The V gene lost 3 bases and the J gene lost 5 bases, with 16 bases spanning the gap. Germline V gene lookup returns CDR1 MDHEN and CDR2 SYDVKM. The CDR3 contains 16 residues. The CDR3 DNA follows: TGTGCCAGCAGTTTCATCGGGTTAGGCTGGACCGGGGAGCTGTTTTTT. Translation gives CASSFIGLGWTGELFF.

This clone was picked up one time. The chain links TRBV19 to TRBJ2-7, with TRBD1 matching over 8 bases. This CDR3 region has 16 residues. V was pared by 2 bases and J by 2 bases, with 8 bases of the junction left unmatched. Germline-derived CDR1 and CDR2 are LNHDA and SQIVND (reference sequence). Written as DNA, the CDR3 is TGTGCCAGTAGTATATCCTTCCCGGGACAGGCCTACGAGCAGTACTTC. The encoded protein is CASSISFPGQAYEQYF.

This chain joins TRBV7-2 and TRBJ1-6; tentatively, D is TRBD1 (5 bases). Germline values: CDR1 SGHTA, CDR2 FQGNSA. The CDR3 length is 13 residues. V was cut by 4 bases and J by 12 bases, with 13 bases left in between. DNA of the CDR3: TGTGCCAGCAGCTCGCTATCTACAGGACCCCTCCACTTT. Residues: CASSSLSTGPLHF.

The CDR3 sequence: CASSFRTGGVNTEAFF. In DNA, the CDR3 is TGTGCCAGCAGCTTCCGGACAGGGGGCGTGAACACTGAAGCTTTCTTT. The chain links TRBV7-9 to TRBJ1-1; 11 bases line up with TRBD1. Germline V gene lookup returns CDR1 SEHNR and CDR2 FQNEAQ (reference sequence). V lost 3 bases, J lost 0 bases, and 3 bases stayed unmatched. The CDR3 totals 16 residues.

V gene TRBV25-1 combines with J gene TRBJ2-7; 14 bases are shared with TRBD2. In germline, CDR1 is MGHDK, CDR2 SYGVNS. The J segment lost 5 bases and the V segment lost 4 bases, leaving 10 bases of the junction unmatched. This CDR3 has 17 amino acids. The CDR3 here is CASSVSRLAGGPNEQYF. DNA of the CDR3: TGTGCCAGCAGTGTTTCGAGACTAGCGGGAGGGCCTAACGAGCAGTACTTC.

The V gene is TRBV19, the J gene TRBJ1-5; 9 bases map to TRBD1. The CDR3 runs to 16 residues. The J segment lost 5 bases and the V segment lost 1 base, leaving 6 bases of the junction unmatched. Germline CDR1 is LNHDA and CDR2 is SQIVND (reference sequence). CDR3 bases: TGTGCCAGTAGTATAGTGGGACAGGGTTCCCATCAGCCCCAGCATTTT. Translated, it gives CASSIVGQGSHQPQHF.

This chain uses TRBV12-3 or TRBV12-4 with TRBJ2-1; no reliable D call. Trimming stripped 3 bases from V and 10 bases from J, with 13 bases between. This CDR3 region has 13 residues. The DNA for the CDR3 is TGTGCCAGCAGTTTCTCAGTGGGCAGGGAGCAGTTCTTC. This encodes CASSFSVGREQFF.

A single count supports this clone. The chain couples TRBV5-1 to TRBJ2-5; 9 bases agree with TRBD2. The germline CDR1 and CDR2 sequences are SGHRS and YFSETQ. The CDR3 covers 18 residues. Germline trimming cut 0 bases from V and 1 base from J; bases unmatched to any gene: 10. The CDR3 is CASSLAPMTSGLQETQYF. CDR3 DNA: TGCGCCAGCAGCTTGGCCCCCATGACTAGCGGTCTCCAAGAGACCCAGTACTTC.

With regard to this clone: This CDR3 is also generated by other DNA sequences in the sample. The chain carries TRBV10-1 and TRBJ2-1, with TRBD2 matching 15 bases. The junction had 7 bases not matched to a gene; V was cut back by 6 bases and J by 7 bases. This CDR3 is 16 amino acids long. Germline lookup yields CDR1 WNHNN and CDR2 SYGVQD (reference sequence). CDR3 amino acids: CASSPPGTSGRNEQFF. The CDR3 nucleotides are TGCGCCAGCAGCCCTCCGGGGACTAGCGGGAGGAATGAGCAGTTCTTC.

V gene TRBV15 combines with J gene TRBJ2-4; 12 positions agree with TRBD2. J was trimmed by 13 bases and V by 0 bases; bases with no gene match: 4. Germline CDR1 is LNHNV and CDR2 is YYDKDF (reference sequence). The CDR3 has 14 residues. CDR3 sequence reads: CATSRDRLAGGQYF. The DNA for the CDR3 is TGTGCCACCAGCAGAGATCGGCTAGCGGGAGGGCAGTACTTC.

The chain is built from TRBV11-2 and TRBJ1-5; D unresolved. Trimming stripped 1 base from V and 7 bases from J, with 8 bases between. This CDR3 spans 13 amino acids. The germline V gene has CDR1 SGHAT and CDR2 FQNNGV. The CDR3 region is CASSLGVSQPQHF. CDR3 in DNA: TGTGCCAGCAGCTTAGGTGTATCCCAGCCCCAGCATTTT.

This chain links TRBV4-2 with TRBJ2-5; D is perhaps TRBD2 (6 bases). The CDR3 is 16 amino acids. Trimming removed 0 bases at V and 7 bases at J, with 18 bases between. Germline V gene data show CDR1 as LGHNA and CDR2 as YNFKEQ. CDR3 residues: CASSQDLGGLSGTQYF. Written as DNA, the CDR3 is TGTGCCAGCAGCCAAGATCTGGGGGGACTGTCAGGGACCCAGTACTTC.